These T cell receptor beta chains were read from a single sample in a study of regulatory T cells in long-lasting Graves disease. TCRdb reprocessed the multiplex PCR reads via MiXCR and lists one record per CDR3 protein. The sample shows roughly 520,000 distinct CDR3 sequences, around 12% of them seen only once. Another study also made use of these data, one on T cells in Graves' hyperthyroidism and ophthalmopathy.

Sequenced material: peripheral blood mononuclear cells (PBMCs), taken at new diagnosis, from a patient treated with antithyroid drugs. Source of these receptors: a woman in her 30s with Graves disease. Each CDR3 is given with its conserved first and last residue. The D gene is left open where the match is weak. Rows may omit the clone size; those that give it use once, few, many or a size class.

clone size | D gene | J gene | V gene | CDR3 protein | CDR3 DNA
many | . | TRBJ2-1 | TRBV6-2/TRBV6-3 | CASLTGGSGSLYNEQFF | TGTGCCAGCCTTACAGGGGGTAGCGGGAGTTTGTACAATGAGCAGTTCTTC
many | TRBD2 | TRBJ2-1 | TRBV11-2 | CASSSPLIAGGSNEQFF | TGTGCCAGCAGCTCACCACTCATAGCGGGAGGGTCCAATGAGCAGTTCTTC
few | TRBD1 | TRBJ2-2 | TRBV20-1 | CSARRQGNTGELFF | TGCAGTGCTAGAAGACAGGGGAACACCGGGGAGCTGTTTTTT
many | TRBD2 | TRBJ2-7 | TRBV20-1 | CSADERTSGIRQYF | TGCAGTGCTGACGAAAGGACTAGCGGGATAAGGCAGTACTTC
many | . | TRBJ1-1 | TRBV9 | CASSVGMNTEAFF | TGTGCCAGCAGCGTAGGGATGAACACTGAAGCTTTCTTT
. | . | TRBJ1-2 | TRBV28 | CASGFRANYGYTF | TGTGCCAGCGGTTTCCGAGCAAACTATGGCTACACCTTC
many | TRBD2 | TRBJ2-5 | TRBV6-2/TRBV6-3 | CASTKTSAHQETQYF | TGTGCCAGCACCAAGACTAGCGCACATCAAGAGACCCAGTACTTC
. | . | TRBJ1-1 | TRBV6-2/TRBV6-3 | CASTHGGRRTEAFF | TGTGCCAGCACTCATGGAGGGAGGAGGACTGAAGCTTTCTTT
many | TRBD1 | TRBJ2-1 | TRBV6-2/TRBV6-3 | CASSHTDRVPYNEQFF | TGTGCCAGCAGCCACACGGACAGGGTACCCTACAATGAGCAGTTCTTC
few | TRBD1 | TRBJ1-5 | TRBV6-1 | CASVRDRFVIGNQPQHF | TGTGCCAGTGTACGGGACAGGTTTGTTATCGGCAATCAGCCCCAGCATTTT
. | . | TRBJ1-3 | TRBV5-1 | CASRGDFSGNTIYF | TGCGCCAGCAGGGGGGACTTCTCTGGAAACACCATATATTTT
few | TRBD1 | TRBJ2-4 | TRBV5-1 | CASSLSGTVNIQYF | TGCGCCAGCAGCTTGTCGGGGACAGTAAACATTCAGTACTTC
many | . | TRBJ1-1 | TRBV11-2 | CASSLGHTNTEAFF | TGTGCCAGCAGCTTAGGGCACACGAACACTGAAGCTTTCTTT
once | . | TRBJ2-3 | TRBV20-1 | CSARLLRTDTQYF | TGCAGTGCTAGATTGCTTCGCACAGATACGCAGTATTTT
. | . | TRBJ2-3 | TRBV20-1 | CSANYRDLLPTDTQYF | TGCAGTGCAAACTACCGGGACCTCCTCCCCACAGATACGCAGTATTTT
many | TRBD1 | TRBJ2-1 | TRBV15 | CATSRKAGTGENEQFF | TGTGCCACCAGCAGAAAAGCTGGGACAGGGGAGAATGAGCAGTTCTTC
many | . | TRBJ2-4 | TRBV11-2 | CASSPILIAKNIQYF | TGTGCCAGCAGCCCCATTCTGATAGCCAAAAACATTCAGTACTTC
many | . | TRBJ1-1 | TRBV20-1 | CSARPGMANTEAFF | TGCAGTGCTAGGCCCGGGATGGCGAACACTGAAGCTTTCTTT
few | . | TRBJ2-3 | TRBV7-9 | CASSGGALSQYF | TGTGCCAGCAGCGGAGGGGCCCTTTCGCAGTATTTT
few | . | TRBJ1-1 | TRBV20-1 | CSARDLGTGRNTEAFF | TGCAGTGCTAGAGATCTTGGTACAGGCCGGAACACTGAAGCTTTCTTT
many | TRBD2 | TRBJ2-3 | TRBV20-1 | CSARGHRLAADTDTQYF | TGCAGTGCTCGGGGCCATAGACTAGCGGCAGACACAGATACGCAGTATTTT
. | . | TRBJ2-3 | TRBV18 | CASSPPPSDTQYF | TGTGCCAGCTCACCACCCCCATCCGATACGCAGTATTTT
many | TRBD2 | TRBJ2-7 | TRBV6-1 | CASSELRTSGSREQYF | TGTGCCAGCAGTGAATTAAGGACTAGCGGGAGTCGCGAGCAGTACTTC
. | . | TRBJ1-6 | TRBV12-5 | CASGPTFNRVSPLHF | TGTGCTAGTGGTCCGACCTTCAACCGGGTTTCACCCCTCCACTTT
. | . | TRBJ2-3 | TRBV4-3 | CASSQEIWTRHTQYF | TGCGCCAGCAGCCAAGAAATCTGGACTCGGCATACGCAGTATTTT
many | TRBD2 | TRBJ2-3 | TRBV15 | CATSRKILAGAATDTQYF | TGTGCCACCAGCAGAAAAATCCTAGCGGGGGCCGCCACAGATACGCAGTATTTT
many | TRBD2 | TRBJ2-7 | TRBV2 | CASRGLAGGPGEQYF | TGTGCCAGCAGAGGACTAGCGGGAGGGCCAGGCGAGCAGTACTTC
. | TRBD2 | TRBJ2-5 | TRBV18 | CASSHLNSGMAETHYF | TGTGCCAGCTCACACCTCAATAGCGGGATGGCCGAGACCCATTACTTC
many | TRBD2 | TRBJ2-1 | TRBV5-5 | CASSLGASGGYNEQFF | TGTGCCAGCAGCTTGGGGGCTAGCGGAGGGTACAATGAGCAGTTCTTC
many | . | TRBJ1-2 | TRBV6-2/TRBV6-3 | CATTPRGRGYTF | TGTGCCACGACACCCCGGGGTAGAGGCTACACCTTC
many | . | TRBJ2-7 | TRBV7-9 | CASSLRTDGYEQYF | TGTGCCAGCAGCTTAAGGACCGACGGTTACGAGCAGTACTTC
many | . | TRBJ1-5 | TRBV7-8 | CASSLRGKGQPQHF | TGTGCCAGCAGCTTACGGGGGAAGGGTCAGCCCCAGCATTTT
many | TRBD1 | TRBJ2-1 | TRBV18 | CASSPSGQGHNEQFF | TGTGCCAGCTCACCGTCGGGACAGGGCCACAATGAGCAGTTCTTC
many | TRBD1 | TRBJ2-7 | TRBV18 | CASSPGQGANYEQYF | TGTGCCAGCTCACCCGGACAGGGGGCGAACTACGAGCAGTACTTC
once | TRBD2 | TRBJ2-5 | TRBV2 | CASVAGGPWETQYF | TGTGCCAGCGTAGCGGGGGGGCCTTGGGAGACCCAGTACTTC
many | . | TRBJ1-2 | TRBV3-1 | CASSQVNTGSGYTF | TGTGCCAGCAGCCAAGTTAACACAGGGAGCGGCTACACCTTC
many | . | TRBJ2-7 | TRBV30 | CARSRGQDGEQYF | TGTGCCCGCAGCCGGGGCCAAGATGGGGAGCAGTACTTC
many | TRBD2 | TRBJ2-2 | TRBV28 | CASRTSGYLPGELFF | TGTGCCAGCAGGACTAGCGGTTATTTGCCCGGGGAGCTGTTTTTT
. | TRBD1 | TRBJ2-7 | TRBV9 | CASSVGQGLSTYEQYF | TGTGCCAGCAGCGTAGGACAGGGATTAAGTACCTACGAGCAGTACTTC
many | TRBD1 | TRBJ2-1 | TRBV28 | CASSRTGAQTEQFF | TGTGCCAGCAGTCGGACAGGGGCGCAGACTGAGCAGTTCTTC
many | . | TRBJ1-2 | TRBV9 | CASSFSEGGYTF | TGTGCCAGCAGCTTTTCCGAGGGTGGCTACACCTTC
many | TRBD2 | TRBJ2-1 | TRBV27 | CASRLAGPYNEQFF | TGTGCCAGCAGACTAGCGGGACCCTACAATGAGCAGTTCTTC
many | TRBD1 | TRBJ1-2 | TRBV20-1 | CSAADRDYGYTF | TGCAGTGCGGCTGACAGGGATTATGGCTACACCTTC
many | . | TRBJ1-1 | TRBV4-2 | CASSQELGRGMRAFF | TGTGCCAGCAGCCAAGAGCTGGGACGGGGGATGAGAGCTTTCTTT